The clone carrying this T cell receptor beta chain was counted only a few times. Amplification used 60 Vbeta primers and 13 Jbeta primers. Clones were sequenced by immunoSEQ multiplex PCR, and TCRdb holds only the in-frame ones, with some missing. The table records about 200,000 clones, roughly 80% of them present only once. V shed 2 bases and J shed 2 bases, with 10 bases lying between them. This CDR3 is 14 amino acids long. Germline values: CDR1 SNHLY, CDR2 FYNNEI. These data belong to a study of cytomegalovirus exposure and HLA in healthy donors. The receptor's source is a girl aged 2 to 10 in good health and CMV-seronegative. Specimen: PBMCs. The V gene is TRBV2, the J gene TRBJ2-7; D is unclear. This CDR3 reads CASSESSVTYEQYF. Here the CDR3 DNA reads TGTGCCAGCAGTGAAAGCAGCGTTACCTACGAGCAGTACTTC. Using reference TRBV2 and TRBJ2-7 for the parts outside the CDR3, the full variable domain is EPEVTQTPSHQVTQMGQEVILRCVPISNHLYFYWYRQILGQKVEFLVSFYNNEISEKSEIFDDQFSVERPDGSNFTLKIRSTKLEDSAMYFCASSESSVTYEQYFGPGTRLTVT.